Following are 9 T cell receptor beta chains from one sample sequenced in a study of cytomegalovirus exposure and HLA in healthy donors. Both 60 Vbeta primers and 13 Jbeta primers went into the PCR. Method: immunoSEQ multiplex PCR; TCRdb's copy keeps in-frame clones and lacks some. Recorded for this sample: approximately 38,000 clones. Sequencing was done on a sample of PBMCs. Receptors originate from a human donor in good health.

The chain combines TRBV10-1 with TRBJ1-1; TRBD1 agrees at 8 bases. Germline values: CDR1 WNHNN, CDR2 SYGVQD (reference sequence). CDR3 length equals 15 residues. The V gene end was trimmed by 7 bases and the J gene end by 0 bases; junction bases not matched to a gene: 7. This chain's CDR3 is CASNRTGNLNTEAFF. The DNA for the CDR3 is TGCGCCAGCAATCGGACAGGGAATTTGAACACTGAAGCTTTCTTT.

The chain employs TRBV7-9 and TRBJ2-1; the match to TRBD1 covers 8 bases. V lost 7 bases, J lost 4 bases, and 12 bases stayed unmatched. The CDR3 spans 16 residues. CDR1 SEHNR and CDR2 FQNEAQ come from the germline V gene (reference sequence). DNA of the CDR3: TGTGCCAGCACCCCCCCCGCGAGACAGGGGTACAATGAGCAGTTCTTC. This gives the protein CASTPPARQGYNEQFF.

J is TRBJ1-3 and V is TRBV15; D remains unclear. This CDR3 has 13 residues. Trimming pared 0 bases from V and 6 bases from J, leaving 6 bases between. The V gene's germline CDR1 is LNHNV and CDR2 YYDKDF (reference sequence). The CDR3 here is CATSRDRENTIYF. The DNA for the CDR3 is TGTGCCACCAGCAGAGATCGGGAAAACACCATATATTTT.

The chain joins TRBV7-2 to TRBJ2-5, with 8 bases identical to TRBD1. This CDR3 comprises 15 residues. Germline V gene sequence: CDR1 SGHTA, CDR2 FQGNSA. V shed 5 bases and J 7 bases; nucleotides not matched to a gene: 12. CDR3 loop: CASSLWTGIGATQYF. The CDR3 DNA is TGTGCCAGCAGCCTATGGACAGGGATCGGCGCGACCCAGTACTTC.

The chain employs TRBV2 and TRBJ1-6, with D unresolved. Trimming stripped 4 bases from V and 0 bases from J, with 10 bases between. There are 16 residues in the CDR3. The germline gives CDR1 SNHLY, CDR2 FYNNEI. CDR3 nucleotides: TGTGCCAGCAGTGTACTTTCGAGCTCCTATAATTCACCCCTCCACTTT. Translating it yields CASSVLSSSYNSPLHF. The full variable domain, completed using reference TRBV2 and TRBJ1-6, is EPEVTQTPSHQVTQMGQEVILRCVPISNHLYFYWYRQILGQKVEFLVSFYNNEISEKSEIFDDQFSVERPDGSNFTLKIRSTKLEDSAMYFCASSVLSSSYNSPLHFGNGTRLTVT.

The J gene is TRBJ1-5, the V gene TRBV9; D is uncertain. Trimming took 0 bases from V and 7 from J, leaving 8 bases between them. The germline V gene encodes CDR1 SGDLS and CDR2 YYNGEE. The CDR3 loop spans 13 amino acids. CDR3 region: CASSVEMGQPQHF. CDR3 in DNA: TGTGCCAGCAGCGTAGAAATGGGCCAGCCCCAGCATTTT.

This sequence joins TRBV19 and TRBJ1-5; possible D gene TRBD1, 5 bases. The CDR3 spans 15 residues. Germline V gene data show CDR1 as LNHDA and CDR2 as SQIVND (reference sequence). Trimming shortened V by 3 bases and J by 0 bases, and 9 bases separated the two germline ends. The CDR3 spells CASSMEGVSNQPQHF. The CDR3 nucleotides are TGTGCCAGTAGTATGGAAGGGGTTAGCAATCAGCCCCAGCATTTT.

In DNA form, the CDR3 reads TGTGCCAGCAGTTTAGGCGGAGATACGCAGTATTTT. Translation: CASSLGGDTQYF. The chain couples TRBV27 to TRBJ2-3; unclear D gene. The germline CDR1 and CDR2 sequences are MNHEY and SMNVEV (reference sequence). V lost 2 bases and J lost 5, with 5 bases in between. The CDR3 is made up of 12 amino acids.

This chain joins TRBV4-1 and TRBJ2-7; D unclear. Germline-derived CDR1 and CDR2 are MGHRA and YSYEKL. This CDR3 comprises 12 residues. Trimming removed 6 bases at V and 5 bases at J, with 11 bases between. This CDR3 is CASRHVLDEQYF. CDR3 DNA: TGCGCCAGCAGACATGTTCTAGACGAGCAGTACTTC.